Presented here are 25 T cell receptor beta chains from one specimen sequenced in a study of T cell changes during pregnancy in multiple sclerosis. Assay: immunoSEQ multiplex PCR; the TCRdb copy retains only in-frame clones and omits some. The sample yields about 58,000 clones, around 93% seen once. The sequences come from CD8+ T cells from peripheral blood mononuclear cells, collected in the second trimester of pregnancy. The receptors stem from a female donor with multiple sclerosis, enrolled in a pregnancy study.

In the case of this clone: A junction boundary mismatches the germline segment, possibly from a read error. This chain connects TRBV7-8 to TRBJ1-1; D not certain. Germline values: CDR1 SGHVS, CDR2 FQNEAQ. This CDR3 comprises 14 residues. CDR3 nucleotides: TGTGCCAGCAGTTTAGGAGGGCTGGGCACTGAAGCTTTCTTT. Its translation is CASSLGGLGTEAFF.

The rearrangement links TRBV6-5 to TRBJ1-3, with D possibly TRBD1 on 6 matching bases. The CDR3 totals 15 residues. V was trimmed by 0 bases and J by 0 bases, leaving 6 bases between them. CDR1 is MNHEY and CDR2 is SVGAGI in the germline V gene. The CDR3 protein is CASSYSTGSGNTIYF. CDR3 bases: TGTGCCAGCAGTTACTCGACAGGCTCTGGAAACACCATATATTTT.

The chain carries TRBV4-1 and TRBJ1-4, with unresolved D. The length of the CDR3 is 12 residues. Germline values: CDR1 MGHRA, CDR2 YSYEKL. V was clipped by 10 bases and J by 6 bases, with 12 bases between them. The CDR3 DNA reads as TGCGCCACCGGAGCAAAGGATGAAAAACTGTTTTTT. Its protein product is CATGAKDEKLFF.

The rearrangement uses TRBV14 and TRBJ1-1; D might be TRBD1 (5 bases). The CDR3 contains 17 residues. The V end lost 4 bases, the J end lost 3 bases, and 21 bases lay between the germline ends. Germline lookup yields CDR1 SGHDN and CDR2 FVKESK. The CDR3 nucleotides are TGTGCCAGCAGCCCGACTGGGAGGGGAAGTTGGGACACTGAAGCTTTCTTT. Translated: CASSPTGRGSWDTEAFF.

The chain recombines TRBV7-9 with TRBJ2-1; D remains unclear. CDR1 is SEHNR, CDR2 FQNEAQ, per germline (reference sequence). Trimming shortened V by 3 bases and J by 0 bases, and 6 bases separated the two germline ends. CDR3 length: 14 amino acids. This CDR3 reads CASSFPNSYNEQFF. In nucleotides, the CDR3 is TGTGCCAGCAGCTTTCCTAACTCCTACAATGAGCAGTTCTTC. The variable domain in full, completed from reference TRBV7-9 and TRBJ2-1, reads DTGVSQNPRHKITKRGQNVTFRCDPISEHNRLYWYRQTLGQGPEFLTYFQNEAQLEKSRLLSDRFSAERPKGSFSTLEIQRTEQGDSAMYLCASSFPNSYNEQFFGPGTRLTVL.

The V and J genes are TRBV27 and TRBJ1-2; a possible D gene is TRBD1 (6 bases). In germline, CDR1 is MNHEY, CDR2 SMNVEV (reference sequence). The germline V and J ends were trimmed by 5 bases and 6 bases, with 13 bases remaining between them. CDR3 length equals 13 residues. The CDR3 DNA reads TGTGCCAGCAGTCTAGGGGGGGGCGATGGCTACACCTTC. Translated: CASSLGGGDGYTF.

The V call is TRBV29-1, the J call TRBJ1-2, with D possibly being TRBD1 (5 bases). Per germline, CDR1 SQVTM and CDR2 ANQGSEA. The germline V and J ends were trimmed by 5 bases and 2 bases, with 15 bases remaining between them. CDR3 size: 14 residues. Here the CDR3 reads CSVLWTSPNYGYTF. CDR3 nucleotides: TGCAGCGTTCTTTGGACATCCCCAAACTATGGCTACACCTTC.

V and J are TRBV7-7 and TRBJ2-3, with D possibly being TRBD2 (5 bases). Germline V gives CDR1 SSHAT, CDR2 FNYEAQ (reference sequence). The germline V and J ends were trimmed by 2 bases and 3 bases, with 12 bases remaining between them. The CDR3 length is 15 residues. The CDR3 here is CASSLNGVGTDTQYF. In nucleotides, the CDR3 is TGTGCCAGCAGCTTAAACGGGGTAGGGACAGATACGCAGTATTTT.

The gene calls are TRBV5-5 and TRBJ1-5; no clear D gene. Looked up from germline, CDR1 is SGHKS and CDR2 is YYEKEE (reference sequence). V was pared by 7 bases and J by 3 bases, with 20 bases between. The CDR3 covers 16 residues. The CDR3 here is CASQQQPDLSNQPQHF. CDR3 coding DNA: TGTGCCAGCCAACAGCAACCAGACCTTTCCAATCAGCCCCAGCATTTT.

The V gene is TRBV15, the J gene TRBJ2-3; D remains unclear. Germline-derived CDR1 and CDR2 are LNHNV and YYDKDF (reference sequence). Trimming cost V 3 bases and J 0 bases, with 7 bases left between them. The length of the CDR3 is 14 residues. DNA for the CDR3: TGTGCCACCAGCAGGCCAACTAGCACAGATACGCAGTATTTT. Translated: CATSRPTSTDTQYF.

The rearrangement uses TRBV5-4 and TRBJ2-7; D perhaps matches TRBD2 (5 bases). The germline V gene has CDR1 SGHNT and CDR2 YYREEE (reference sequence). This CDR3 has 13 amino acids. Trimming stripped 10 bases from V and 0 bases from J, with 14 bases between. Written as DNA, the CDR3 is TGTGCCTGCTACGGGGAAAGCTCCTACGAGCAGTACTTC. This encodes CACYGESSYEQYF.

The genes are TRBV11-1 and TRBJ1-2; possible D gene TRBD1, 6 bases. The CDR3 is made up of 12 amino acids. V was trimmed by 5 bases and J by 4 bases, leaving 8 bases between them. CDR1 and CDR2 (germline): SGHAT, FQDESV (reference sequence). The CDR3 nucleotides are TGTGCCAGCAGCGCAGGGGTCTATGGCTACACCTTC. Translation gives CASSAGVYGYTF.

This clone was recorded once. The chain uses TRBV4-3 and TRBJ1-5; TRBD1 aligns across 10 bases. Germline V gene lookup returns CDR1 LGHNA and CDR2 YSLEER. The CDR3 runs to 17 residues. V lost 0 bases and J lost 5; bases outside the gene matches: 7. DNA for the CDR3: TGCGCCAGCAGCCAAGAACGCACCGGGACAGGGGATCAGCCCCAGCATTTT. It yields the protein CASSQERTGTGDQPQHF.

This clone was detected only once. CDR3 DNA: TGTGCCAGCAGCGTCCCGGGACAGAAAACTCAAGAGACCCAGTACTTC. Protein product: CASSVPGQKTQETQYF. The chain is built from TRBV2 and TRBJ2-5; 7 bases line up with TRBD1. This CDR3 region has 16 residues. Looked up from germline, CDR1 is SNHLY and CDR2 is FYNNEI. V lost 6 bases and J lost 2; bases outside the gene matches: 12.

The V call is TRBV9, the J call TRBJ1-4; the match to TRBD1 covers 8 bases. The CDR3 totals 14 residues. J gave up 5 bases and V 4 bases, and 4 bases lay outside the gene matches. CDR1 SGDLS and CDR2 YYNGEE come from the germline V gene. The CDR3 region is CASSSTGGNEKLFF. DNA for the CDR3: TGTGCCAGCAGCTCTACAGGGGGGAATGAAAAACTGTTTTTT.

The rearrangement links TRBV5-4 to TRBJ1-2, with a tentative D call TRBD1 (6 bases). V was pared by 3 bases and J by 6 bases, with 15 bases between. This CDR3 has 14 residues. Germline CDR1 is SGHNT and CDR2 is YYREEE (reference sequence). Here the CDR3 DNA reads TGTGCCAGCAGCTCTCAGGGGTGGATCAATGGCTACACCTTC. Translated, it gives CASSSQGWINGYTF.

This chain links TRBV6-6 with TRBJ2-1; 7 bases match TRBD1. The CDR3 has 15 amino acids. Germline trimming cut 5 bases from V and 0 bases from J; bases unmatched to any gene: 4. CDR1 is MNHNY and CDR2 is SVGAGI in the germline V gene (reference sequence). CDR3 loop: CASSTGDYSYNEQFF. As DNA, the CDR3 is TGTGCCAGCAGTACAGGGGATTACTCCTACAATGAGCAGTTCTTC.

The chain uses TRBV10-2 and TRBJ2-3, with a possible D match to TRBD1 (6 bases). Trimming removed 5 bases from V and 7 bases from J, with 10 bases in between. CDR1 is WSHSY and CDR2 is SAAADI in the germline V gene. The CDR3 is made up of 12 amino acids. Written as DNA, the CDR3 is TGCGCCAGCAGTTCAGGGACAAATACGCAGTATTTT. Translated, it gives CASSSGTNTQYF.

The CDR3, as DNA: TGTGCCAGCAGCTTCTATACGGGGGGAATCTACGAGCAGTACTTC. This translates into CASSFYTGGIYEQYF. V is TRBV7-8 and J is TRBJ2-7, with TRBD2 matching 7 bases. Germline V CDR1 and CDR2: SGHVS, FQNEAQ. The V and J ends lost 3 bases and 3 bases, in that order; junction bases with no gene match: 8. This CDR3 is 15 amino acids long.

The chain's CDR3 is CASSVTGTSSTQYF. CDR3 sequence (DNA): TGTGCCAGCAGTGTGACCGGGACTAGCAGTACGCAGTATTTT. V is TRBV6-5 and J is TRBJ2-3; TRBD2 matches at 9 bases. V lost 5 bases, J lost 8 bases, and 8 bases stayed unmatched. The V gene's germline CDR1 is MNHEY and CDR2 SVGAGI. CDR3 length: 14 amino acids.

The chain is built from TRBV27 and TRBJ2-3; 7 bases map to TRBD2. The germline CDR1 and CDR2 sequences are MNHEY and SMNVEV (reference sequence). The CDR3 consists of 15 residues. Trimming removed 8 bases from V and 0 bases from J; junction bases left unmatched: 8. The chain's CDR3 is CASRETSLSTDTQYF. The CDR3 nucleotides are TGTGCCAGCCGGGAGACTAGCCTTAGCACAGATACGCAGTATTTT.

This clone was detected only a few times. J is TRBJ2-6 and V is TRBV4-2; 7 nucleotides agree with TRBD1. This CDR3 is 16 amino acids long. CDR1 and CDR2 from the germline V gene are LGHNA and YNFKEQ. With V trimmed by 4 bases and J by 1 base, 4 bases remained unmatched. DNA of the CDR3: TGTGCCAGCAGCCGGGAGACAGGGTCTGGGGCCAACGTCCTGACTTTC. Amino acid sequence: CASSRETGSGANVLTF.

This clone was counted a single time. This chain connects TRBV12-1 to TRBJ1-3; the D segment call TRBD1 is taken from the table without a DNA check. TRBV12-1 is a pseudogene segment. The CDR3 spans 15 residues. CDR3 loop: CASSPKDSSGNTIYF. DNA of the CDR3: TGTGCCAGCAGCCCCAAAGACAGCTCTGGAAACACCATATATTTT.

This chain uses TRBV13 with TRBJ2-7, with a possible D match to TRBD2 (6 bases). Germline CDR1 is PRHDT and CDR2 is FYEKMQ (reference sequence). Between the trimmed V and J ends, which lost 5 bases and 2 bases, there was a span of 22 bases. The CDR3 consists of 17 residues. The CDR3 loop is CASSQWGDGPRPYEQYF. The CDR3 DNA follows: TGTGCCAGCAGCCAATGGGGGGACGGCCCGAGACCCTACGAGCAGTACTTC. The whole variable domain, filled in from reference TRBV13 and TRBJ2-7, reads AAGVIQSPRHLIKEKRETATLKCYPIPRHDTVYWYQQGPGQDPQFLISFYEKMQSDKGSIPDRFSAQQFSDYHSELNMSSLELGDSALYFCASSQWGDGPRPYEQYFGPGTRLTVT.

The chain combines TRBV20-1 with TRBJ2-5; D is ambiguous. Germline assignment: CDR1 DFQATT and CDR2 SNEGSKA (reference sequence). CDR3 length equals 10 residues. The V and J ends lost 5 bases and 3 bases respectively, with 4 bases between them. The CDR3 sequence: CSALEETQYF. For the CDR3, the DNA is TGCAGTGCTCTAGAAGAGACCCAGTACTTC.